One sample yielded the 14 T cell receptor beta chains listed below, sequenced in a study of OX40 agonist ivuxolimab in advanced cancers. Clones were sequenced by immunoSEQ multiplex PCR, and TCRdb holds only the in-frame ones, with some missing. The sample records 100,000 or so clones, roughly 80% being singletons. The source material was CD4+ or CD8+ T cells sorted from blood, sampled in a trial of the OX40 agonist ivuxolimab. These TCRs come from an adult with an advanced solid tumor such as melanoma, head and neck, liver or kidney cancer.

The chain's CDR3 is CASGDPQGSTEAFF. Here the CDR3 DNA reads TGTGCTAGTGGCGACCCCCAAGGGAGCACTGAAGCTTTCTTT. This chain connects TRBV12-5 to TRBJ1-1; no definite D call. V was trimmed by 6 bases and J by 4 bases, leaving 15 bases between them. The CDR3 consists of 14 residues. The germline V gene has CDR1 LGHNT and CDR2 FRNRAP.

This chain connects TRBV6-4 to TRBJ2-1; D is perhaps TRBD1 (6 bases). The CDR3 has 16 residues. Germline CDR1 reads MRHNA; CDR2 reads SNTAGT. V was trimmed by 4 bases and J by 2 bases, leaving 15 bases between them. The CDR3 loop reads CASSGRADRPYNEQFF. CDR3 DNA sequence: TGTGCCAGCAGTGGGCGGGCAGACAGGCCCTACAATGAGCAGTTCTTC.

The chain recombines TRBV5-1 with TRBJ1-3; D unclear. This CDR3 region has 15 residues. The germline CDR1 and CDR2 sequences are SGHRS and YFSETQ. The V and J ends lost 3 bases and 4 bases respectively, with 14 bases between them. The CDR3, as DNA: TGCGCCAGCAGCTATTCCCAGGCGCCCGGAAACACCATATATTTT. Translation gives CASSYSQAPGNTIYF.

The chain is built from TRBV4-1 and TRBJ2-7; no firm D call. Trimming took off 1 base at V and 7 bases at J, with 11 bases between the two ends. The CDR3 contains 13 residues. Germline CDR1 MGHRA, CDR2 YSYEKL. The CDR3 DNA reads as TGCGCCAGCAGCCAAGGGCCACCGGGTGAGCAGTACTTC. This encodes CASSQGPPGEQYF.

This chain joins TRBV6-1 and TRBJ2-1; TRBD2 aligns across 11 bases. Germline assignment: CDR1 MNHNS and CDR2 SASEGT. Trimming cost V 4 bases and J 7 bases; bases outside gene matches: 9. The CDR3 spans 16 residues. The CDR3 sequence is CASSGYSGRAVNEQFF. The DNA for the CDR3 is TGTGCCAGCAGTGGCTATAGCGGGAGGGCGGTTAATGAGCAGTTCTTC.

The chain has TRBV5-4 and TRBJ1-1; D ambiguous. Trimming removed 0 bases at V and 5 bases at J, with 11 bases between. This CDR3 is 14 amino acids long. Germline V gives CDR1 SGHNT, CDR2 YYREEE (reference sequence). The CDR3 loop is CASSLGTRETEAFF. The CDR3 DNA reads as TGTGCCAGCAGCTTGGGGACTAGGGAGACTGAAGCTTTCTTT.

The chain combines TRBV2 with TRBJ2-7, with 10 bases aligning to TRBD1. The CDR3 consists of 13 residues. The germline V gene encodes CDR1 SNHLY and CDR2 FYNNEI. Germline trimming cut 6 bases from V and 7 bases from J; bases unmatched to any gene: 6. This chain's CDR3 is CASRGQGVEEQYF. The CDR3 region has the DNA TGTGCCAGCAGAGGACAGGGGGTAGAGGAGCAGTACTTC.

The chain carries TRBV7-9 and TRBJ2-7; the D gene is possibly TRBD1 (6 bases). The CDR3 is 17 residues long. Between the trimmed V and J ends, which lost 6 bases and 4 bases, there was a span of 25 bases. Germline values: CDR1 SEHNR, CDR2 FQNEAQ (reference sequence). This CDR3 is CASSSGGQFNLHYEQYF. The CDR3 bases are TGTGCCAGCAGTTCAGGCGGACAGTTCAACCTCCATTACGAGCAGTACTTC.

There are a few counts of this clone. V is TRBV4-2 and J is TRBJ2-3, with D hard to call. The V gene lost 0 bases and the J gene lost 2 bases, with 9 bases spanning the gap. Germline V CDR1 and CDR2: LGHNA, YNFKEQ. The CDR3 contains 15 residues. CDR3 region: CASSQDYDNTDTQYF. CDR3 DNA: TGTGCCAGCAGCCAAGACTACGATAACACAGATACGCAGTATTTT.

Points on this clone: At one boundary the junction diverges from the germline segment, which might be a read error. CDR3 in DNA: TGCCCCAGGGAAGCTAACTATGGCTACACCTTC. It translates to CPREANYGYTF. The V and J genes are TRBV23-1 and TRBJ1-2; D might be TRBD1 (5 bases). TRBV23-1 belongs to the ORF category, with a function that is uncertain. CDR3 length: 11 residues.

The chain has TRBV15 and TRBJ1-1; D is possibly TRBD1 (6 bases). The V and J ends lost 0 bases and 3 bases respectively, with 11 bases between them. Per germline, CDR1 LNHNV and CDR2 YYDKDF (reference sequence). This CDR3 has 15 amino acids. The CDR3 sequence is CATSRDVQGHTEAFF. The CDR3 DNA reads as TGTGCCACCAGCAGAGATGTACAGGGCCACACTGAAGCTTTCTTT.

This clone has a handful of counts. The chain couples TRBV19 to TRBJ2-2; a possible D gene is TRBD2 (6 bases). The CDR3 consists of 14 residues. Germline assignment: CDR1 LNHDA and CDR2 SQIVND (reference sequence). Trimming shortened V by 4 bases and J by 6 bases, and 12 bases separated the two germline ends. The CDR3 bases are TGTGCCAGTAGTAATAGACTAGTTTCCGGGGAGCTGTTTTTT. This translates into CASSNRLVSGELFF.

This clone appeared a few times. This sequence joins TRBV7-2 and TRBJ1-6; the D is unclear. Germline V gene data show CDR1 as SGHTA and CDR2 as FQGNSA. V lost 6 bases and J 7 bases, leaving 7 bases between the germline ends. CDR3 length equals 12 residues. CDR3 DNA: TGTGCCAGCAGTATGCCAAATTCACCCCTCCACTTT. It codes for CASSMPNSPLHF.

This clone showed up many times. The rearrangement uses TRBV19 and TRBJ1-5; 9 bases match TRBD1. The CDR3 extends over 15 amino acids. J was trimmed by 6 bases and V by 8 bases; bases with no gene match: 11. Germline lookup yields CDR1 LNHDA and CDR2 SQIVND (reference sequence). As DNA, the CDR3 is TGTGCCAGTGACTCGGGACAGGGAAGGAGTCAGCCCCAGCATTTT. Its protein product is CASDSGQGRSQPQHF.